The table lists the clone carrying this T cell receptor (beta chain) with a few counts. The antigen is unknown. This table comes from immunoSEQ multiplex PCR, and its TCRdb copy is limited to in-frame clones, with some not included. The data contain roughly 130,000 clones, approximately 86% of them singletons. This entry comes from a study of T cell responses to AZD1222 COVID-19 vaccine. Study conclusions and caveats: Clonal diversity was possibly underestimated, and white British individuals and females predominated among donors.

Germline loops: CDR1 MNHEY, CDR2 SMNVEV (reference sequence). V lost 6 bases to trimming and J lost 2 bases; unmatched junction nucleotides: 4. The CDR3 sequence is 14 residues long. This receptor was identified in an adult in good health. Source: peripheral blood, taken on day 0 of AZD1222 vaccination. This chain links TRBV27 with TRBJ1-5; 7 bases fit TRBD1. CDR3 nucleotides: TGTGCCAGCAGACCAGACAGGGGCAATCAGCCCCAGCATTTT. Protein: CASRPDRGNQPQHF.